This entry concerns a single T cell receptor (beta chain). The antigen is undetermined. Through a sample-barcoded 5' primer and a J-beta primer mix, a second PCR was run for about 7 to 12 cycles. TCRdb passed the 5' RACE reads through MiXCR, listing each CDR3 protein once. The sample contains approximately 1,000,000 distinct CDR3 sequences, over 35% of which appear only once. The CDR3 consists of 15 residues. J gave up 8 bases and V 0 bases, and 8 bases lay outside the gene matches. CDR1 and CDR2 (germline): LGHDT, YNNKEL (reference sequence). This sample is part of a study of blood T cells in healthy people across ages. Broader study findings: Unsorted PBMC material precluded a definitive naive versus antigen-experienced comparison.

Sequenced input: blood. The receptor was derived from an older woman in good health. The chain links TRBV3-1 to TRBJ2-5; 8 bases map to TRBD2. The CDR3 nucleotides are TGTGCCAGCAGCCAAGAAGGAAGTCTAGCGGGCACCCAGTACTTC. As protein: CASSQEGSLAGTQYF.